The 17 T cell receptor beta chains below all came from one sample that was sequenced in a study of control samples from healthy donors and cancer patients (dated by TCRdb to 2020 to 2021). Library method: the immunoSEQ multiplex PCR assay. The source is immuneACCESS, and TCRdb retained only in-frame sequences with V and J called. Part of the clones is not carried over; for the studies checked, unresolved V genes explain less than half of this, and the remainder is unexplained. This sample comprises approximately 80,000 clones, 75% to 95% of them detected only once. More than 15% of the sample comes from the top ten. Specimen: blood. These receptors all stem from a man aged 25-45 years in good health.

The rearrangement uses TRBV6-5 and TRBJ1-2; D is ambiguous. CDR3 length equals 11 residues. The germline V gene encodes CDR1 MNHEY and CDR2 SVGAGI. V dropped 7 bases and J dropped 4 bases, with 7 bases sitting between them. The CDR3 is CASKASYGYTF. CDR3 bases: TGTGCCAGCAAGGCGAGCTATGGCTACACCTTC.

Written as DNA, the CDR3 is TGCAGCGTTTGGGGGGCCGTTACCTACGAGCAGTACTTC. Translated: CSVWGAVTYEQYF. The V call is TRBV29-1, the J call TRBJ2-7; D assignment may be TRBD1 or TRBD2 (6 bases each). The V end was cut by 5 bases, the J end by 2 bases, with 13 bases between. The CDR3 is 13 residues long. Germline loops: CDR1 SQVTM, CDR2 ANQGSEA.

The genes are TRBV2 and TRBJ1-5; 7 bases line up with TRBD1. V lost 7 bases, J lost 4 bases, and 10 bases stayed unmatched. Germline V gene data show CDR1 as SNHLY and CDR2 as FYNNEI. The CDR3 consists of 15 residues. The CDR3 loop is CASKKQGSENQPQHF. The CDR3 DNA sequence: TGTGCCAGCAAAAAACAGGGGAGTGAAAATCAGCCCCAGCATTTT. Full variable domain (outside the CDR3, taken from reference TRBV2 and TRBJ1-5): EPEVTQTPSHQVTQMGQEVILRCVPISNHLYFYWYRQILGQKVEFLVSFYNNEISEKSEIFDDQFSVERPDGSNFTLKIRSTKLEDSAMYFCASKKQGSENQPQHFGDGTRLSIL.

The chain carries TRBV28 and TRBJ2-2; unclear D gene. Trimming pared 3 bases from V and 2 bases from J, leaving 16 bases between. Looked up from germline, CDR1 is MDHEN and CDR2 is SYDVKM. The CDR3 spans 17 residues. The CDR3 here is CASSLESRGKNTGELFF. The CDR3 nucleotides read TGTGCCAGCAGTTTGGAGAGCCGAGGCAAAAACACCGGGGAGCTGTTTTTT.

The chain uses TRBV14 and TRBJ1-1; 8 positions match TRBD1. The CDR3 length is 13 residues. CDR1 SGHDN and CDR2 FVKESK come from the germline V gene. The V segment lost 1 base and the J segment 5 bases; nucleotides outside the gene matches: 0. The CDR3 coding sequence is TGTGCCAGCAGCCAAGGGGACAGGACTGAAGCTTTCTTT. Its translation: CASSQGDRTEAFF.

In nucleotides, the CDR3 is TGCGCCAGCAGCTTGGACAGGTCCAACAATTCACCCCTCCACTTT. Translated, it gives CASSLDRSNNSPLHF. This chain links TRBV5-1 with TRBJ1-6; TRBD1 might be the D (5 bases). V shed 0 bases and J shed 7 bases, with 11 bases lying between them. The germline gives CDR1 SGHRS, CDR2 YFSETQ. The CDR3 spans 15 residues.

Written as DNA, the CDR3 is TGTGCCTGGAGACAGTCTAATGAAAAACTGTTTTTT. Protein product: CAWRQSNEKLFF. The chain links TRBV30 to TRBJ1-4, with D unresolved. The germline V and J ends were trimmed by 3 bases and 3 bases, with 5 bases remaining between them. The CDR3 is 12 residues long. Germline-derived CDR1 and CDR2 are GTSNPN and SVGIG (reference sequence).

The CDR3 sequence: CASSLVPGQGHEQYF. CDR3 nucleotide sequence: TGTGCCAGCAGCTTGGTGCCGGGACAGGGACACGAGCAGTACTTC. The V call is TRBV5-6, the J call TRBJ2-7; 9 bases line up with TRBD1. V gave up 0 bases and J gave up 5 bases; unmatched junction bases: 6. Germline assignment: CDR1 SGHDT and CDR2 YYEEEE. The CDR3 covers 15 residues.

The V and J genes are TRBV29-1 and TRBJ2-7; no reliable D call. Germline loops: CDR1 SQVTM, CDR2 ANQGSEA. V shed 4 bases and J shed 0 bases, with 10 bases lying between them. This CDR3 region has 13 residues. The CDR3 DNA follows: TGCAGCGTTGGAGGCAGGTTCTCCTACGAGCAGTACTTC. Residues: CSVGGRFSYEQYF.

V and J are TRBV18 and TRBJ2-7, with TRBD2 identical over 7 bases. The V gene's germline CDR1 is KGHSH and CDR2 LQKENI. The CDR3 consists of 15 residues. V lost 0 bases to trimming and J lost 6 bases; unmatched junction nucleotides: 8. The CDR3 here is CASSPPAGEGAEQYF. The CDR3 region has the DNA TGTGCCAGCTCACCACCGGCGGGGGAGGGAGCCGAGCAGTACTTC.

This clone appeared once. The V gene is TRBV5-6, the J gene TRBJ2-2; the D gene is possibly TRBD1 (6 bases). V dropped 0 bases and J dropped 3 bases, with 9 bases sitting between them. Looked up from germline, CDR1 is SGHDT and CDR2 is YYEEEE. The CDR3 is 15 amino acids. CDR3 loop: CASSLVGADTGELFF. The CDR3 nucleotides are TGTGCCAGCAGCTTGGTGGGGGCCGACACCGGGGAGCTGTTTTTT.

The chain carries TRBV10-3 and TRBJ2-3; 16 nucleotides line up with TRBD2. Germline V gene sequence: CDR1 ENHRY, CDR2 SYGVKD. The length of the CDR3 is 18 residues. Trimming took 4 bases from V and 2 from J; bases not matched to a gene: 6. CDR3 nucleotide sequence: TGTGCCATCAGTGCAGGGACTAGCGGGAGGGCCCTCACAGATACGCAGTATTTT. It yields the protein CAISAGTSGRALTDTQYF.

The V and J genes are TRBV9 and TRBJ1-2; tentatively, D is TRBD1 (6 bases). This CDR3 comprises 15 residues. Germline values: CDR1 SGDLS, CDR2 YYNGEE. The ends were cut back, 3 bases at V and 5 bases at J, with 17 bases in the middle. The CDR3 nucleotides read TGTGCCAGCAGCGGGGGGACACGATCGGGATATGGCTACACCTTC. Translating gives CASSGGTRSGYGYTF.

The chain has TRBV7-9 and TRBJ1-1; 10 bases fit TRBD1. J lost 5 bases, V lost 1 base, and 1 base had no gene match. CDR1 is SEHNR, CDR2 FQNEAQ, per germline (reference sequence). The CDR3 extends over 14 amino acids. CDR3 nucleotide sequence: TGTGCCAGCAGCTTAGGACAGGGGGCAACTGAAGCTTTCTTT. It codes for CASSLGQGATEAFF. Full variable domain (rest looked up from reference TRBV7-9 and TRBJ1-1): DTGVSQNPRHKITKRGQNVTFRCDPISEHNRLYWYRQTLGQGPEFLTYFQNEAQLEKSRLLSDRFSAERPKGSFSTLEIQRTEQGDSAMYLCASSLGQGATEAFFGQGTRLTVV.

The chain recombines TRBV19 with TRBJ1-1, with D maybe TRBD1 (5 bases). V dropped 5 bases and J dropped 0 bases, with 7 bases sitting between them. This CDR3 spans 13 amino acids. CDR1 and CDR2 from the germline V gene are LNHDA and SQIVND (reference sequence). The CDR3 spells CASSVQVNTEAFF. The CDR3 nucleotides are TGTGCCAGTAGTGTACAGGTGAACACTGAAGCTTTCTTT. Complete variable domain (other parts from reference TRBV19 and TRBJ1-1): DGGITQSPKYLFRKEGQNVTLSCEQNLNHDAMYWYRQDPGQGLRLIYYSQIVNDFQKGDIAEGYSVSREKKESFPLTVTSAQKNPTAFYLCASSVQVNTEAFFGQGTRLTVV.

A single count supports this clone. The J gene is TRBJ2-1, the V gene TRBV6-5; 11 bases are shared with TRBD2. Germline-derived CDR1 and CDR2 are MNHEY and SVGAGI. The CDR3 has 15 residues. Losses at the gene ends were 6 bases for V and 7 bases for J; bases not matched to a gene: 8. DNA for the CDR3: TGTGCCAGCAGGGTAGCGGGACTAGCGGTAAATGAGCAGTTCTTC. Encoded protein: CASRVAGLAVNEQFF.

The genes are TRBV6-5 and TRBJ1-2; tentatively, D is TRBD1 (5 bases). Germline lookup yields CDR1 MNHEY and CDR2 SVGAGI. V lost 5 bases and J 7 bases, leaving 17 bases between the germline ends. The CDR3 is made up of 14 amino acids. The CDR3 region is CASSTNRPEGGYTF. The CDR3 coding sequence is TGTGCCAGCAGTACAAACAGGCCTGAGGGTGGCTACACCTTC.